A selection of T cell receptor beta chains follows, all from one sample in a study of siplizumab effects on memory and regulatory T cells. Profiling relied on immunoSEQ multiplex PCR, and the TCRdb table lists in-frame clones only, not all of them. Counted here are 80,000 to 130,000 clones, about 93% occurring once; the ten biggest clones make up approximately 0.58%. Sequenced: Tregs sorted from blood. The receptor set was obtained from a human donor in good health. Each CDR3 is given with its conserved first and last residue. Each record gives: D gene, clone size, V gene, J gene, CDR3 protein, CDR3 DNA. The D gene is left open where the match is weak. Clone size is shown for a subset of rows, as once, few, many or a class of expanded clone.

D gene: TRBD2; clone size: once; V gene: TRBV4-1; J gene: TRBJ2-3; CDR3 protein: CASSQSGLAVTDTQYF; CDR3 DNA: TGCGCCAGCAGCCAGTCGGGACTAGCGGTTACAGATACGCAGTATTTT
D gene: -; clone size: -; V gene: TRBV6-5; J gene: TRBJ2-3; CDR3 protein: CASSSLADTQYF; CDR3 DNA: TGTGCCAGCAGCTCCCTAGCGGATACGCAGTATTTT
D gene: TRBD1; clone size: -; V gene: TRBV2; J gene: TRBJ1-1; CDR3 protein: CASRDRVTEAFF; CDR3 DNA: TGTGCCAGCAGAGACAGGGTCACTGAAGCTTTCTTT
D gene: -; clone size: -; V gene: TRBV10-2; J gene: TRBJ2-3; CDR3 protein: CASSEGWRGPSTDTQYF; CDR3 DNA: TGCGCCAGCAGTGAGGGGTGGCGCGGGCCTAGCACAGATACGCAGTATTTT
D gene: -; clone size: -; V gene: TRBV2; J gene: TRBJ2-7; CDR3 protein: CASSDRGQGFSYEQYF; CDR3 DNA: TGTGCCAGCAGTGATCGGGGTCAGGGCTTCTCCTACGAGCAGTACTTC
D gene: -; clone size: -; V gene: TRBV2; J gene: TRBJ2-3; CDR3 protein: CASNEWVLTDTQYF; CDR3 DNA: TGTGCCAGCAACGAGTGGGTACTCACAGATACGCAGTATTTT
D gene: TRBD1; clone size: -; V gene: TRBV2; J gene: TRBJ1-5; CDR3 protein: CASRKGTVGQPQHF; CDR3 DNA: TGTGCCAGCAGAAAAGGGACAGTGGGGCAGCCCCAGCATTTT
D gene: TRBD1; clone size: -; V gene: TRBV6-5; J gene: TRBJ2-2; CDR3 protein: CASRTGTVPPRELFF; CDR3 DNA: TGTGCCAGCAGAACCGGGACAGTTCCCCCCCGGGAGCTGTTTTTT
D gene: -; clone size: -; V gene: TRBV30; J gene: TRBJ2-5; CDR3 protein: CAWSVALKETQYF; CDR3 DNA: TGTGCCTGGAGTGTCGCCCTTAAAGAGACCCAGTACTTC
D gene: TRBD1; clone size: -; V gene: TRBV7-6; J gene: TRBJ1-4; CDR3 protein: CASSKSGTGVEKLFF; CDR3 DNA: TGTGCCAGCAGTAAAAGCGGGACAGGGGTTGAAAAACTGTTTTTT
D gene: -; clone size: -; V gene: TRBV19; J gene: TRBJ1-5; CDR3 protein: CATRGSETTIIYSNQPQHF; CDR3 DNA: TGTGCCACCAGGGGATCCGAAACTACTATAATTTATAGCAATCAGCCCCAGCATTTT
D gene: -; clone size: -; V gene: TRBV10-2; J gene: TRBJ1-1; CDR3 protein: CASSGQAAGGLVFF; CDR3 DNA: TGCGCCAGCAGTGGGCAAGCGGCCGGGGGTTTAGTTTTCTTT
D gene: TRBD1; clone size: -; V gene: TRBV7-8; J gene: TRBJ2-1; CDR3 protein: CASSLDRTGGNEQFF; CDR3 DNA: TGTGCCAGCAGCTTAGATAGGACAGGGGGCAATGAGCAGTTCTTC
D gene: TRBD1; clone size: -; V gene: TRBV5-1; J gene: TRBJ1-6; CDR3 protein: CASSLGTGESPLHF; CDR3 DNA: TGCGCCAGCAGCCTAGGGACAGGGGAATCACCCCTCCACTTT
D gene: -; clone size: -; V gene: TRBV19; J gene: TRBJ1-5; CDR3 protein: CASSITPRLPQHF; CDR3 DNA: TGTGCCAGTAGTATAACCCCCCGGTTGCCCCAGCATTTT